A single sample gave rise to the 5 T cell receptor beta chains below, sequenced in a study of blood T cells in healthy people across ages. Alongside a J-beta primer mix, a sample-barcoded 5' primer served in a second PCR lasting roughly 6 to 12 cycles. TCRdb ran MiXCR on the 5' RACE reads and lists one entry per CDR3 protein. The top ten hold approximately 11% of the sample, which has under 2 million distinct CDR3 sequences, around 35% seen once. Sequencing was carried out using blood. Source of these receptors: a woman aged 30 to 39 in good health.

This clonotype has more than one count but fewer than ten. The CDR3 nucleotides are TGCGCCAGCAGCTTGGGAATCAACAATGAGCAGTTCTTC. This encodes CASSLGINNEQFF. This chain connects TRBV5-1 to TRBJ2-1, with unresolved D. V was shortened by 0 bases and J by 5 bases, with 6 bases between the two germline ends. CDR1 and CDR2 from the germline V gene are SGHRS and YFSETQ. This CDR3 is built from 13 residues.

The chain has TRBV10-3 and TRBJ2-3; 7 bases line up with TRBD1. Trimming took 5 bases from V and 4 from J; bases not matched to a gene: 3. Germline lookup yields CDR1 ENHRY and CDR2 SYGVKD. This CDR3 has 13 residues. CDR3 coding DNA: TGTGCCATCAGTAGACAGGGCCCAGATACGCAGTATTTT. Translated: CAISRQGPDTQYF.

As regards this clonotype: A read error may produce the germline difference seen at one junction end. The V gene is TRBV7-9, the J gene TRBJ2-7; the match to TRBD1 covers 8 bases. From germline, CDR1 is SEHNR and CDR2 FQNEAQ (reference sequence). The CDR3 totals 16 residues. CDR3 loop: CANSKRTGTLGDEQYF. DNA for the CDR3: TGTGCCAACAGCAAACGGACAGGGACCCTCGGGGACGAGCAGTACTTC. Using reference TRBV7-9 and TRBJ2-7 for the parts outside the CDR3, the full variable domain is DTGVSQNPRHKITKRGQNVTFRCDPISEHNRLYWYRQTLGQGPEFLTYFQNEAQLEKSRLLSDRFSAERPKGSFSTLEIQRTEQGDSAMYLCANSKRTGTLGDEQYFGPGTRLTVT.

CDR3 residues: CSARDRRKNSYEQYF. The CDR3 region has the DNA TGCAGTGCTAGAGATAGGAGGAAAAACAGCTACGAGCAGTACTTC. The gene calls are TRBV20-1 and TRBJ2-7; possible D gene TRBD2, 5 bases. Trimming removed 0 bases at V and 3 bases at J, with 15 bases between. Germline-derived CDR1 and CDR2 are DFQATT and SNEGSKA (reference sequence). CDR3 length: 15 residues.

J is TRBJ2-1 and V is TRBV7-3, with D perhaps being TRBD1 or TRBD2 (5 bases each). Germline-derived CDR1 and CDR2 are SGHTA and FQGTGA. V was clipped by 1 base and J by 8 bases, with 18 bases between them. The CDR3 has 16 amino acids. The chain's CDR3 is CASSLNPGSSGDEQFF. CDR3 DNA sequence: TGTGCCAGCAGCTTAAATCCAGGGAGTTCAGGCGATGAGCAGTTCTTC.